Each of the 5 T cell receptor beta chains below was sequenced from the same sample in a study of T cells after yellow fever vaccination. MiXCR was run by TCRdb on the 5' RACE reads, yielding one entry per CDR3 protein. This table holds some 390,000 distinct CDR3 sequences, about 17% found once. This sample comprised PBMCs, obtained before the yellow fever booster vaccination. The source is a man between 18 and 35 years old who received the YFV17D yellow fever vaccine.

DNA for the CDR3: TGTGCCAGCAGTTACTTCGTGGCTCCGGGATCTAGTAGAAACATTCAGTACTTC. Its protein product is CASSYFVAPGSSRNIQYF. The rearrangement links TRBV6-5 to TRBJ2-4; possibly TRBD2 for D (5 bases). The CDR3 runs 18 residues. Trimming shortened V by 1 base and J by 6 bases, and 22 bases separated the two germline ends. The germline CDR1 and CDR2 sequences are MNHEY and SVGAGI.

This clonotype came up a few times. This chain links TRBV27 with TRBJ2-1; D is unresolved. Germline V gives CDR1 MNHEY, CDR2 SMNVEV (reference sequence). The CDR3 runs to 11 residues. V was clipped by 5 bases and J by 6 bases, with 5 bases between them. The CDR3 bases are TGTGCCAGCAGTGAAGCCAATGAGCAGTTCTTC. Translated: CASSEANEQFF.

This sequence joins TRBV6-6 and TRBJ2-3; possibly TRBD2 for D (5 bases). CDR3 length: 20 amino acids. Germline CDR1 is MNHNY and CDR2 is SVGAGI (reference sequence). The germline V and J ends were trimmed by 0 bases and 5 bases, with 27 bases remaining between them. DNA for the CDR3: TGTGCCAGCAGTTACTCGACGCCCGGGTTAGCGAGGGATGGCGGAGATACGCAGTATTTT. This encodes CASSYSTPGLARDGGDTQYF.

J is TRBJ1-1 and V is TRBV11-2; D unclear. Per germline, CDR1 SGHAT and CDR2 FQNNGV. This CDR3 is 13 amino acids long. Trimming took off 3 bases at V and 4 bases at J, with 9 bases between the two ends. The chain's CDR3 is CASSLSPSTEAFF. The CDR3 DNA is TGTGCCAGCAGCTTGAGCCCTAGCACTGAAGCTTTCTTT. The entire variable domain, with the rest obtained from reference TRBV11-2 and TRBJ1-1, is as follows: EAGVAQSPRYKIIEKRQSVAFWCNPISGHATLYWYQQILGQGPKLLIQFQNNGVVDDSQLPKDRFSAERLKGVDSTLKIQPAKLEDSAVYLCASSLSPSTEAFFGQGTRLTVV.

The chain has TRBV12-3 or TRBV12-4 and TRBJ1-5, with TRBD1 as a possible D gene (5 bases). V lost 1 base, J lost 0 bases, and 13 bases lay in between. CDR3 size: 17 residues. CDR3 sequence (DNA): TGTGCCAGCAGTTTAGGTGATATGGGGGATAGCAATCAGCCCCAGCATTTT. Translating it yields CASSLGDMGDSNQPQHF.